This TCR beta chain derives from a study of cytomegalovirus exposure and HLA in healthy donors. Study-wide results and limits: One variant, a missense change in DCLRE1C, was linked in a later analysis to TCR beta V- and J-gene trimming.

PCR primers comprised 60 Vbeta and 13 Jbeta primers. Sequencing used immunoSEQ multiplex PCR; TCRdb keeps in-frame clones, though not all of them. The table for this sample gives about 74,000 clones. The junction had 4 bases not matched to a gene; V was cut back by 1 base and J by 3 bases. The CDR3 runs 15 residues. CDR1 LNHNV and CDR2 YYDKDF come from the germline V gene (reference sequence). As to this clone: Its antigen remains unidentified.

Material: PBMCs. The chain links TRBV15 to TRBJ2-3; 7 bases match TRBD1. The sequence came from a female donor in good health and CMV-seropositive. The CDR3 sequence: CATSRGQGITDTQYF. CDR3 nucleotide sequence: TGTGCCACCAGCAGAGGACAGGGTATAACAGATACGCAGTATTTT.